The following is a T cell receptor (beta chain) sequence with its context. Its antigen is unknown. Isolated RNA was reverse transcribed in full, so expressed TCRB transcripts were sequenced. Clones were sequenced by immunoSEQ multiplex PCR, and TCRdb holds only the in-frame ones, with some missing. This table has around 450,000 clones, about an eighth appearing once. CDR3 length: 15 residues. CDR1 LGHNA and CDR2 YSLEER come from the germline V gene. Trimming cost V 4 bases and J 2 bases, with 14 bases left between them. This sample was taken from a study of beta chain features in type 1 diabetes. Study-wide results and limits: Shortening of TCRB CDR3s, moderate but significant, appeared in all four CD4+ subsets of Type 1 diabetes patients.

The sample was naive CD4+ T cells from blood. The TCR was taken from a woman aged 18-29 years in good health. V and J are TRBV4-3 and TRBJ2-5; D gene unclear. CDR3: CASSPNVHGQETQYF. The CDR3, as DNA: TGCGCCAGCAGCCCTAACGTTCACGGACAAGAGACCCAGTACTTC.